The sequence of this T cell receptor (beta chain) was determined in a study of CD8 T cells in Susac syndrome. RNA was extracted with the RNeasy kit, and a quantity of about 0.45 to 1 ug was reverse transcribed using random hexamers. Across 54 Vbeta and 13 Jbeta, immunoSEQ multiplex PCR amplified TCR beta CDR3. TCRdb analysed the immunoSEQ multiplex PCR reads with MiXCR anew, one entry per CDR3 protein. Among a few hundred thousand distinct CDR3 sequences, about 94% were seen once, and the ten largest hold roughly 0.14%. Negative isolation was used for CD8+ and CD4+ T cells and FACS enrichment for TEMRA cells. CDR3 length equals 14 residues. Per germline, CDR1 SGHTA and CDR2 FQGNSA. V was cut by 4 bases and J by 8 bases, with 14 bases left in between.

Sequenced input: CD4+ T cells from PBMCs. The receptor was derived from a human donor with Susac syndrome. This chain connects TRBV7-2 to TRBJ1-4, with D possibly TRBD1 on 5 matching bases. This CDR3 is CASSWDGGGEKLFF. The CDR3 coding sequence is TGTGCCAGCAGCTGGGACGGTGGTGGCGAAAAACTGTTTTTT.